Listed below are T cell receptor beta chains from one sample, sequenced in a study of cytomegalovirus exposure and HLA in healthy donors. Produced via immunoSEQ multiplex PCR; TCRdb's table is partial and in-frame only. The table has 160,000 or so clones, around 86% seen once; the top ten hold roughly 4.5%. Sequencing input: PBMCs. Every receptor here comes from a man between 50 and 59 years old in good health and CMV-seropositive. CDR3s leave out the opening cysteine and the closing phenylalanine or tryptophan. Some rows mark clone size as missing; the rest say once, few, many or name a class of expanded clone.

clone_size	v_call	j_call	cdr3_aa
once	TRBV4-3	TRBJ2-3	ASSQDGGGTDTQY
-	TRBV6-5	TRBJ2-2	ASSYGSDTGELF
once	TRBV7-2	TRBJ2-7	ASSHLAGGPKEQY
-	TRBV4-2	-	ASSSSGLREYEQY
-	TRBV15	TRBJ1-2	ATSRVGQNYGYT
-	TRBV5-1	TRBJ2-3	ASSLGASGKTDTQY
-	TRBV29-1	TRBJ2-7	SVDFGLASEQY
-	TRBV6-6	TRBJ1-5	ASSFMRVNQPQH
-	TRBV7-3	TRBJ2-7	ASSLISGYEQY
-	TRBV12-5	TRBJ2-3	ASTSGGADTQY
-	TRBV13	TRBJ2-2	ASSLRPGAGELF
-	TRBV28	TRBJ1-6	ASSLGGDYNSPLH
-	TRBV18	TRBJ1-4	ASSPGTAEKLF
-	TRBV29-1	TRBJ1-1	SVVGTGLNTEAF
-	TRBV6-1	TRBJ2-1	ASNTGLAENNEQF
-	TRBV11-3	TRBJ2-1	ASSLDRGNYNEQF
-	TRBV9	TRBJ2-2	ASSVGFRVGTGELF
-	TRBV7-9	TRBJ2-2	ASSRTSATGELF
-	TRBV29-1	TRBJ2-2	SVLTGILNTGELF
-	TRBV4-2	TRBJ1-2	ASSQEQGAGYT
-	TRBV7-9	TRBJ1-4	SSSSDRGVSEKLF
once	TRBV5-1	TRBJ1-3	ASSPGTGNSGNTIY
-	TRBV5-1	TRBJ2-1	ASSSGTSGSADEQF
-	TRBV19	TRBJ2-1	ASSYLGGGSYNEQF